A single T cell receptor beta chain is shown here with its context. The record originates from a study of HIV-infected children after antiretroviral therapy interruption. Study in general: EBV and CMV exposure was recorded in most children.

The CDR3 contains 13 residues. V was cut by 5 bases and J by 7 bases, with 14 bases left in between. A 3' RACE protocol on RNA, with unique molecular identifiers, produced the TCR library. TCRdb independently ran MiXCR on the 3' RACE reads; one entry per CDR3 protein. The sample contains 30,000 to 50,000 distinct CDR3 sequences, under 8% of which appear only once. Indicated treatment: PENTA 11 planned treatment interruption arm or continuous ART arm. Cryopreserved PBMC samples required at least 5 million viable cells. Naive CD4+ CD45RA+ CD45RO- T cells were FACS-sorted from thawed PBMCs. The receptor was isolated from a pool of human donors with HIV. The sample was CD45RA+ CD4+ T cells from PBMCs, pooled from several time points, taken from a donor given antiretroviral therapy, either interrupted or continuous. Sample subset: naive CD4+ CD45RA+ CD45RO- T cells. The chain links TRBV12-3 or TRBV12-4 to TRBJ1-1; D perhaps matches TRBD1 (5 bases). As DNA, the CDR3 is TGTGCCAGCAGTCCGGTAGGGGCGATTGAAGCTTTCTTT. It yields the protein CASSPVGAIEAFF.